This T cell receptor beta chain was profiled in a study of a mutant IDH1 vaccine in newly diagnosed glioma. The method was immunoSEQ multiplex PCR; TCRdb's version includes in-frame clones alone and lacks a portion of them. Of about 25,000 clones in the sample, approximately 80% were seen once. Documented time point: week 5, during vaccination. Topical imiquimod was applied with each vaccine dose, which held 300 ug of mutant IDH1 20-mer peptide. Of note for this clone: Its cognate antigen is unknown.

With 0 bases removed from V and 5 bases from J, the gap between germline ends came to 11 bases. The CDR3 loop spans 15 amino acids. In germline, CDR1 is MRHNA, CDR2 SNTAGT. The starting material was PBMCs, obtained from a glioma patient whose treatment included an IDH1 peptide vaccine. This receptor was taken from a man aged 40-55 years with glioma. The V gene is TRBV6-4, the J gene TRBJ2-1; D perhaps matches TRBD2 (5 bases). CDR3 in amino acids: CASSDSAGKHNEQFF. The DNA for the CDR3 is TGTGCCAGCAGTGACTCTGCGGGTAAACACAATGAGCAGTTCTTC.